What follows is one T cell receptor (beta chain) and its context. What it recognizes is unknown. This record comes from a study of T cell clones after liver transplantation. Across the whole study: As an antigen-independent comparator, third-party-reactive TCRbeta sequences came from pre-transplant mixed lymphocyte reactions. Timepoints were pre-transplant, pre-withdrawal, and after withdrawal was completed or failed. Standard immunosuppression, with no induction, continued until 12-24 months after transplant.

Study results and limitations: Rather than being deleted, graft donor-reactive T cells may have moved into the graft.

The CDR3 runs 16 residues. J was trimmed by 8 bases and V by 1 base; bases with no gene match: 12. Germline V gene data show CDR1 as SGHRS and CDR2 as YFSETQ. Clones were sequenced by immunoSEQ multiplex PCR, and TCRdb holds only the in-frame ones, with some missing. The top ten hold 0.99% of the sample, which has roughly 100,000 clones, more than 75% seen once. The clonotype was recovered from a human donor who received a liver transplant. Sequencing was performed on CD4+ T cells from blood, taken before liver transplant. J is TRBJ1-2 and V is TRBV5-1, with 9 bases matching TRBD1. The CDR3 DNA sequence: TGCGCCAGCAGCTTGACGGCGGGACAGGGTATTTACGGCTACACCTTC. It is translated as CASSLTAGQGIYGYTF.